The present entry profiles one T cell receptor (beta chain) with its context. These data originate in a study of control samples from healthy donors and cancer patients. The CDR3 is 12 amino acids. V dropped 6 bases and J dropped 12 bases, with 18 bases sitting between them. Here immunoSEQ multiplex PCR was the method, and the copy in TCRdb shows in-frame clones only, minus some. The repertoire consists of roughly 200,000 clones, with approximately 92% occurring once and the leading ten covering over 1.1%. V and J are TRBV12-3 or TRBV12-4 and TRBJ2-7, with unresolved D. This clonotype was sampled from a man younger than 30 in good health. The sample taken for sequencing was blood. As DNA, the CDR3 is TGTGCCAGCAGCAACGCTCCGGGCCGACCGTACTTC. Protein sequence: CASSNAPGRPYF.